Listed below are T cell receptor beta chains from one sample, sequenced in a study of blood T cell repertoires in COVID-19. Sequencing used immunoSEQ multiplex PCR; TCRdb keeps in-frame clones, though not all of them. Of 350,000 to 400,000 clones listed, around nine tenths are singletons. The sequenced sample consisted of PBMCs or T cells enriched from blood (not recorded which). The origin of the receptors is a woman under 30 who had recovered from COVID-19. The conserved cysteine and the conserved F or W are not part of the CDR3 here.

>TRBJ1-4|TRBV15
ATSTRGRLF
>TRBJ2-1|TRBV18
ASSPNSGGVSYNEQF
>TRBJ1-2|TRBV6-6
ASRLTDRVYGYT
>TRBJ1-2|TRBV28
ASSGRVPFYGYT
>TRBJ2-5|TRBV11-2
ASSFGDKYQETQY
>TRBJ2-2|TRBV11-1
ASSLGGTGRTGELF
>TRBJ1-5|TRBV5-1
ASILRPGHRPRSNQPQH
>TRBJ2-3|TRBV7-9
ASSSLAGVRTDTQY
>TRBJ1-4|TRBV11-1
ASSDGTATNEKLF
>TRBJ2-3|TRBV3-1/TRBV3-2
ASSQERLARTDTQY
>TRBJ2-5|TRBV7-2
ASSTTRGIETQY
>TRBJ2-1|TRBV7-2
ASSGAPGREQF
>TRBJ1-1|TRBV20-1
SAQPDLV
>TRBJ2-7|TRBV7-9
ASSLSPDRVSNEQY
>TRBJ1-5|TRBV7-2
ASSLDSRGQPQH
>TRBJ2-7|TRBV30
AWSVRTGGFVEQY
>TRBJ1-5|TRBV30
AWSPRTNQPQH